The 31 T cell receptor beta chains listed next were all sequenced from one sample in a study of blood T cell repertoires in COVID-19. Sequencing was performed with immunoSEQ multiplex PCR; in TCRdb, only in-frame clones are kept and a portion is missing. The data show approximately 200,000 clones, with around 83% seen just once and approximately 7.4% held by the top ten. Source material: peripheral blood. These receptors were obtained from a woman aged 45-60 years with acute or convalescent COVID-19.

As for this clone: Mismatch with germline at one junction end may stem from a read error. The V and J genes are TRBV7-7 and TRBJ2-1; 9 nucleotides align to TRBD2. Germline V gives CDR1 SSHAT, CDR2 FNYEAQ (reference sequence). The CDR3 is 15 residues long. As DNA, the CDR3 is TGTGCTAGCAGCTTAGGTCCTAGCGGGGTAAATGAGCAGTTCTTC. It codes for CASSLGPSGVNEQFF.

The rearrangement joins TRBV10-3 to TRBJ1-4; 7 bases are a match to TRBD1. The germline gives CDR1 ENHRY, CDR2 SYGVKD. The CDR3 length is 14 residues. The trim removed 8 bases at V and 8 bases at J, leaving 11 bases unmatched. CDR3: CAISSDRDLEKLFF. The CDR3 DNA reads as TGTGCCATCTCTTCTGACAGGGACCTCGAAAAACTGTTTTTT.

The chain links TRBV29-1 to TRBJ2-1; tentatively, D is TRBD2 (6 bases). Germline V lookup: CDR1 SQVTM, CDR2 ANQGSEA. The CDR3 contains 13 residues. Trimming pared 4 bases from V and 8 bases from J, leaving 15 bases between. In DNA, the CDR3 is TGCAGCGTTGCATGGGGGACTGGGGATGAGCAGTTCTTC. Encoded protein: CSVAWGTGDEQFF.

The rearrangement uses TRBV5-1 and TRBJ1-1; TRBD1 is a possible D gene (6 bases). There are 14 residues in the CDR3. The V and J ends lost 4 bases and 4 bases respectively, with 14 bases between them. CDR1 is SGHRS and CDR2 is YFSETQ in the germline V gene. The CDR3 is CASSMPGDGTEAFF. In nucleotides, the CDR3 is TGCGCCAGCAGCATGCCAGGGGACGGCACTGAAGCTTTCTTT.

The chain links TRBV5-6 to TRBJ1-5; 9 nucleotides match TRBD1. Losses at the gene ends were 1 base for V and 4 bases for J; bases not matched to a gene: 3. Per germline, CDR1 SGHDT and CDR2 YYEEEE. The CDR3 sequence is 15 residues long. The chain's CDR3 is CASSLWDRVNQPQHF. In DNA form, the CDR3 reads TGTGCCAGCAGCTTGTGGGACAGGGTGAATCAGCCCCAGCATTTT.

The chain carries TRBV24-1 and TRBJ2-1; 9 positions match TRBD1. Germline V gene lookup returns CDR1 KGHDR and CDR2 SFDVKD. The CDR3 sequence is 14 residues long. V dropped 6 bases and J dropped 7; count of bases not matched to a gene: 6. The CDR3 coding sequence is TGTGCCACCAGTACCCGACAGGGGGTAAATGAGCAGTTCTTC. Its protein is CATSTRQGVNEQFF.

This chain connects TRBV5-4 to TRBJ1-2; D may be TRBD1 (5 bases). The V gene's germline CDR1 is SGHNT and CDR2 YYREEE (reference sequence). Trimming took 1 base from V and 4 from J, leaving 8 bases between them. This CDR3 is built from 13 residues. The CDR3 here is CASSLRGSYGYTF. The CDR3 coding sequence is TGTGCCAGCAGCTTGCGGGGGAGCTATGGCTACACCTTC. The whole variable domain, remainder taken from reference TRBV5-4 and TRBJ1-2, is ETGVTQSPTHLIKTRGQQVTLRCSSQSGHNTVSWYQQALGQGPQFIFQYYREEENGRGNFPPRFSGLQFPNYSSELNVNALELDDSALYLCASSLRGSYGYTFGSGTRLTVV.

This chain uses TRBV30 with TRBJ2-7; 10 nucleotides agree with TRBD1. Germline trimming cut 5 bases from V and 3 bases from J; bases unmatched to any gene: 7. The germline V gene encodes CDR1 GTSNPN and CDR2 SVGIG (reference sequence). The length of the CDR3 is 14 residues. CDR3 protein: CAWGRDRGVYEQYF. CDR3 sequence (DNA): TGTGCCTGGGGCCGGGACAGGGGTGTCTACGAGCAGTACTTC.

The chain employs TRBV28 and TRBJ2-7; 8 bases line up with TRBD2. The junction had 9 bases not matched to a gene; V was cut back by 6 bases and J by 5 bases. CDR3 size: 14 residues. Germline-derived CDR1 and CDR2 are MDHEN and SYDVKM. Written as DNA, the CDR3 is TGTGCCAGCAGGCTGAGCGGGGGCCGTAACGAGCAGTACTTC. Residues: CASRLSGGRNEQYF.

The V call is TRBV4-3, the J call TRBJ2-6, with D hard to call. The CDR3 is 16 amino acids. The V end was cut by 0 bases, the J end by 1 base, with 7 bases between. Germline V CDR1 and CDR2: LGHNA, YSLEER. CDR3 nucleotides: TGCGCCAGCAGCCAAGATCACGGGTCTGGGGCCAACGTCCTGACTTTC. Amino acids: CASSQDHGSGANVLTF.

The chain links TRBV11-1 to TRBJ2-5; TRBD1 matches at 11 bases. The CDR3 runs 16 residues. V shed 5 bases and J 5 bases; nucleotides not matched to a gene: 10. Germline values: CDR1 SGHAT, CDR2 FQDESV (reference sequence). The CDR3 coding sequence is TGTGCCAGCAGCACATGGACAGGGGGCATAGGGGAGACCCAGTACTTC. Amino acids: CASSTWTGGIGETQYF.

The rearrangement links TRBV18 to TRBJ2-7; 10 bases align to TRBD1. Germline CDR1 and CDR2: KGHSH and LQKENI. With V trimmed by 3 bases and J by 11 bases, 4 bases remained unmatched. This CDR3 contains 12 residues. CDR3: CASSPGQGNEYF. CDR3 DNA sequence: TGTGCCAGCTCACCGGGACAGGGGAATGAGTACTTC.

In the case of this clone: An end of the junction differs from the germline gene, which may be a read error. This rearrangement joins TRBV12-3 or TRBV12-4 to TRBJ1-3; TRBD1 aligns across 8 bases. The CDR3 covers 13 residues. The CDR3 here is CASSFFIKGQVIF. The CDR3 coding sequence is TGTGCCAGCAGTTTTTTCATAAAGGGACAGGTGATTTTT.

V and J are TRBV25-1 and TRBJ1-5; 9 bases line up with TRBD1. Germline loops: CDR1 MGHDK, CDR2 SYGVNS. The CDR3 covers 14 residues. V shed 5 bases, J shed 6 bases, and the junction held 5 bases outside the gene matches. The CDR3 DNA sequence: TGTGCCAGCAGTTTTGGACAGGGGACTCAGCCCCAGCATTTT. This encodes CASSFGQGTQPQHF.

A remark on this clone: Other DNA sequences in this sample translate to the same CDR3. This chain joins TRBV9 and TRBJ2-7; 7 bases agree with TRBD2. The CDR3 is 16 residues long. CDR1 is SGDLS and CDR2 is YYNGEE in the germline V gene. The V segment lost 2 bases and the J segment 0 bases; nucleotides outside the gene matches: 8. This CDR3 reads CASSVGGGGSSYEQYF. Written as DNA, the CDR3 is TGTGCCAGCAGCGTGGGTGGCGGGGGAAGCTCCTACGAGCAGTACTTC.

The chain couples TRBV3-1 (or the pseudogene TRBV3-2) to TRBJ2-3, with D possibly TRBD2 on 6 matching bases. Germline V gene sequence: CDR1 LGHDT, CDR2 YNNKEL (reference sequence). The CDR3 is made up of 15 amino acids. Deletions cut 1 base from V and 5 bases from J, with 13 bases between. CDR3 coding DNA: TGTGCCAGCAGCCAAGGTGCGGGGTCGGGAGATACGCAGTATTTT. Amino acid sequence: CASSQGAGSGDTQYF.

The J gene is TRBJ1-1, the V gene TRBV19; 9 bases fit TRBD1. CDR3 length equals 16 residues. With 5 bases clipped from V and 4 bases from J, the junction kept 11 bases outside the gene matches. Germline V gene data show CDR1 as LNHDA and CDR2 as SQIVND (reference sequence). The CDR3 sequence: CASSLLGTGSSTEAFF. CDR3 coding DNA: TGTGCCAGTAGTCTCCTAGGGACAGGGAGTTCCACTGAAGCTTTCTTT. Looking up the rest from reference TRBV19 and TRBJ1-1 gives the full variable domain: DGGITQSPKYLFRKEGQNVTLSCEQNLNHDAMYWYRQDPGQGLRLIYYSQIVNDFQKGDIAEGYSVSREKKESFPLTVTSAQKNPTAFYLCASSLLGTGSSTEAFFGQGTRLTVV.

J is TRBJ1-2 and V is TRBV15; D is uncertain. Trimming took 5 bases from V and 4 from J, leaving 17 bases between them. CDR3 length: 15 amino acids. Germline assignment: CDR1 LNHNV and CDR2 YYDKDF (reference sequence). DNA for the CDR3: TGTGCCACCAGCCCCAGATCCGGGTACCCCTATGGCTACACCTTC. Amino acid sequence: CATSPRSGYPYGYTF.

The chain joins TRBV29-1 to TRBJ2-3; D ambiguous. This CDR3 spans 11 amino acids. Trimming took off 5 bases at V and 3 bases at J, with 6 bases between the two ends. Germline assignment: CDR1 SQVTM and CDR2 ANQGSEA. Here the CDR3 reads CSVFHTDTQYF. The CDR3 bases are TGCAGCGTTTTCCATACAGATACGCAGTATTTT.

J is TRBJ1-3 and V is TRBV2, with unresolved D. This CDR3 contains 15 residues. From germline, CDR1 is SNHLY and CDR2 FYNNEI. V was pared by 0 bases and J by 4 bases, with 10 bases between. CDR3 loop: CASSEAAGIGNTIYF. CDR3 DNA sequence: TGTGCCAGCAGTGAAGCGGCGGGGATCGGAAACACCATATATTTT.

The chain joins TRBV4-2 to TRBJ1-4; weak D call: TRBD1 (5 bases). Trimming removed 3 bases at V and 8 bases at J, with 10 bases between. Germline V gene sequence: CDR1 LGHNA, CDR2 YNFKEQ. The CDR3 sequence is 13 residues long. The DNA of the CDR3 is TGTGCCAGCAGCCAGGGGGGTAGGGAAAAACTGTTTTTT. Translated: CASSQGGREKLFF.

J is TRBJ2-2 and V is TRBV28; D is perhaps TRBD2 (5 bases). The CDR3 totals 14 residues. Germline CDR1 MDHEN, CDR2 SYDVKM. Deletions cut 3 bases from V and 11 bases from J, with 16 bases between. CDR3 amino acids: CASSFTRRTGELFF. The CDR3 nucleotides are TGTGCCAGCAGTTTCACAAGGAGGACGGGAGAGCTGTTTTTT. Looking up the rest from reference TRBV28 and TRBJ2-2 gives the full variable domain: DVKVTQSSRYLVKRTGEKVFLECVQDMDHENMFWYRQDPGLGLRLIYFSYDVKMKEKGDIPEGYSVSREKKERFSLILESASTNQTSMYLCASSFTRRTGELFFGEGSRLTVL.

CDR3 residues: CASSQGLAGDANEQYF. In DNA, the CDR3 is TGTGCCAGCAGCCAAGGACTAGCGGGGGATGCGAACGAGCAGTACTTC. V usage is TRBV4-2 and J usage is TRBJ2-7; 12 bases align to TRBD2. The J segment lost 5 bases and the V segment lost 1 base, leaving 6 bases of the junction unmatched. The CDR3 is 16 residues long. Germline CDR1 LGHNA, CDR2 YNFKEQ.

The chain is built from TRBV27 and TRBJ2-1; no clear D. Trimming cost V 7 bases and J 8 bases, with 9 bases left between them. The germline V gene has CDR1 MNHEY and CDR2 SMNVEV (reference sequence). The CDR3 is made up of 11 amino acids. The CDR3 protein is CASTLGDEQFF. The CDR3 DNA reads TGTGCCAGCACGCTAGGAGATGAGCAGTTCTTC.

This sequence joins TRBV4-3 and TRBJ2-2; D possibly corresponds to TRBD2 (5 bases). CDR1 is LGHNA, CDR2 YSLEER, per germline. The CDR3 spans 14 residues. Trimming cost V 1 base and J 6 bases, with 9 bases left between them. CDR3 DNA: TGCGCCAGCAGCCAAGCTGCGGGCGCCGGGGAGCTGTTTTTT. This sequence encodes CASSQAAGAGELFF.

This clone was picked up one time. The genes are TRBV5-4 and TRBJ2-1; 11 positions match TRBD2. From germline, CDR1 is SGHNT and CDR2 YYREEE (reference sequence). J was trimmed by 7 bases and V by 6 bases; bases with no gene match: 12. The CDR3 extends over 16 amino acids. This chain's CDR3 is CASTHSGGAARNEQFF. CDR3 bases: TGTGCCAGCACCCATAGCGGGGGGGCCGCTAGGAATGAGCAGTTCTTC.

The J gene is TRBJ1-5, the V gene TRBV27; unclear D gene. CDR1 is MNHEY and CDR2 is SMNVEV in the germline V gene (reference sequence). V was shortened by 10 bases and J by 2 bases, with 9 bases between the two germline ends. This CDR3 spans 12 amino acids. CDR3 in amino acids: CATRGGNQPQHF. The CDR3 region has the DNA TGTGCCACCCGGGGTGGCAATCAGCCCCAGCATTTT.

This chain joins TRBV19 and TRBJ2-7, with 12 bases identical to TRBD2. CDR1 and CDR2 from the germline V gene are LNHDA and SQIVND (reference sequence). The CDR3 has 16 residues. J lost 3 bases, V lost 0 bases, and 3 bases had no gene match. CDR3 DNA sequence: TGTGCCAGTAGTATAGACGGACTAGCGGGGTTCTACGAGCAGTACTTC. It encodes CASSIDGLAGFYEQYF.

A remark on this clone: Other DNA sequences in the same sample also yield this CDR3. CDR3: CASSLYRGGGNTIYF. CDR3 DNA sequence: TGTGCCAGCAGTTTGTACAGGGGAGGAGGAAACACCATATATTTT. The rearrangement links TRBV28 to TRBJ1-3; TRBD1 agrees at 7 bases. The CDR3 is made up of 15 amino acids. Losses at the gene ends were 3 bases for V and 4 bases for J; bases not matched to a gene: 6. Per the germline V gene, CDR1 is MDHEN and CDR2 is SYDVKM.

This chain uses TRBV2 with TRBJ1-2; tentatively, D is TRBD1 (5 bases). CDR3 size: 12 residues. V was trimmed by 4 bases and J by 8 bases, leaving 11 bases between them. Germline lookup yields CDR1 SNHLY and CDR2 FYNNEI. CDR3 sequence reads: CASSGDYWGYTF. As DNA, the CDR3 is TGTGCCAGCAGTGGGGACTATTGGGGCTACACCTTC.

The chain has TRBV5-6 and TRBJ2-1, with 8 bases aligning to TRBD2. Unmatched junction bases numbered 7, after V lost 4 bases and J lost 16 bases. Germline V gene lookup returns CDR1 SGHDT and CDR2 YYEEEE. The CDR3 consists of 11 residues. CDR3 protein: CASSTRGAEFF. CDR3 in DNA: TGTGCCAGCAGCACGCGGGGGGCAGAATTCTTC.